This TCR beta chain was identified in a study of T cell responses to AZD1222 COVID-19 vaccine. Broader study findings: Baseline serostatus was positive in only a handful of AZD1222 recipients. Donors skewed white British and female; clonal diversity was possibly underestimated. A reported finding is that nearly half of spike-specific TCRs target unmutated variant regions.

Clones were read by immunoSEQ multiplex PCR, and TCRdb kept only the in-frame ones, dropping some. The data hold 150,000 or so clones, with around 90% observed a single time. Of note for this clone: Its antigen is unknown.

This CDR3 is built from 12 residues. The V segment lost 10 bases and the J segment 7 bases; nucleotides outside the gene matches: 4. Germline lookup yields CDR1 SNHLY and CDR2 FYNNEI. The rearrangement joins TRBV2 to TRBJ2-1; 10 bases match TRBD2. The TCR originated in an adult in good health. Material: peripheral blood, obtained on day 0 of AZD1222 vaccination. This CDR3 is CAISGRLNEQFF. Here the CDR3 DNA reads TGTGCCATTAGCGGGAGGTTGAATGAGCAGTTCTTC.